The clone carrying this T cell receptor beta chain has only a few counts. Its antigen is not known. The source of the sample is a study of T cell clones after liver transplantation. The wider study: Until 12-24 months post-transplant, subjects got standard immunosuppression and no induction. Tolerance: complete withdrawal held at least one year, liver enzymes staying within twice normal.

Profiling relied on immunoSEQ multiplex PCR, and the TCRdb table lists in-frame clones only, not all of them. The table lists over 45,000 clones, over 65% of them singletons, with about 10% in the top ten. This CDR3 has 14 amino acids. In germline, CDR1 is SGHNT, CDR2 YENEEA. Trimming stripped 2 bases from V and 5 bases from J, with 9 bases between. Broader study findings: A larger donor-reactive than third-party decline suggested partial antigen-specific deletion.

This TCR was sampled from a human patient who received a liver transplant. The T cells may come from the graft donor. The V call is TRBV11-3, the J call TRBJ2-2, with a tentative D call TRBD1 (5 bases). This sample comprised CD4+ T cells from blood, obtained less than 70 months after liver transplant. The CDR3 region is CASSLQGSTGELFF. The CDR3 DNA reads TGTGCCAGCAGCTTACAGGGAAGTACCGGGGAGCTGTTTTTT.